This T cell receptor beta chain was captured by sequencing in a study of cytomegalovirus exposure and HLA in healthy donors. In this sample, this clone turned up once. Antigen specificity is unknown. Study conclusions and caveats: A prior analysis recorded that most TCR beta V segments were productive about 87% or about 30% of the time. Reports described diagnosis of cytomegalovirus status by the classifier as highly specific and sensitive. TCR beta sequences reportedly predicted most subjects' HLA-A and HLA-B alleles accurately.

CDR1 is SGHTA and CDR2 is FQGNSA in the germline V gene. V lost 10 bases, J lost 1 base, and 5 bases stayed unmatched. The CDR3 totals 13 residues. This PCR relied on a set of 60 Vbeta primers and 13 Jbeta primers. TCRdb's table, derived via immunoSEQ multiplex PCR, lists solely in-frame clones and lacks some. The sample has 97,000 or so clones, 60% to 80% seen once. The V and J genes are TRBV7-2 and TRBJ1-1, with 8 positions matching TRBD1. This clonotype was sampled from a male donor in good health and CMV-seropositive. The sequenced sample was PBMCs. CDR3 in amino acids: CATSTGANTEAFF. The CDR3 nucleotides read TGTGCCACTTCGACAGGGGCGAACACTGAAGCTTTCTTT. Drawing the rest from reference TRBV7-2 and TRBJ1-1, the complete variable domain is GAGVSQSPSNKVTEKGKDVELRCDPISGHTALYWYRQSLGQGLEFLIYFQGNSAPDKSGLPSDRFSAERTGGSVSTLTIQRTQQEDSAVYLCATSTGANTEAFFGQGTRLTVV.